These 8 T cell receptor beta chains were sequenced from one sample in a study of tumor T cells in aggressive B-cell lymphoma. Profiling relied on immunoSEQ multiplex PCR, and the TCRdb table lists in-frame clones only, not all of them. The sample has about 11,000 clones, 85% to 95% seen once. The sample consisted of tumor tissue. These receptor sequences come from an adult with diffuse large B cell lymphoma.

The J gene is TRBJ1-2, the V gene TRBV5-5; the D gene is possibly TRBD1 (6 bases). V was pared by 5 bases and J by 5 bases, with 16 bases between. This CDR3 region has 14 residues. Germline assignment: CDR1 SGHKS and CDR2 YYEKEE (reference sequence). The CDR3 here is CASRSQGGPYGYTF. Here the CDR3 DNA reads TGTGCCAGCAGGTCACAGGGTGGGCCTTATGGCTACACCTTC.

The J gene is TRBJ2-5, the V gene TRBV6-5; 7 bases line up with TRBD1. The CDR3 runs to 15 residues. Germline V CDR1 and CDR2: MNHEY, SVGAGI. V dropped 1 base and J dropped 4; count of bases not matched to a gene: 6. The CDR3 DNA sequence: TGTGCCAGCAGTTACTTAAGACAGGGTCGAGAGACCCAGTACTTC. As protein: CASSYLRQGRETQYF.

The chain joins TRBV9 to TRBJ2-1; 14 positions agree with TRBD2. The CDR3 is 16 amino acids. The V and J ends lost 4 bases and 10 bases, in that order; junction bases with no gene match: 10. The germline CDR1 and CDR2 sequences are SGDLS and YYNGEE. In DNA form, the CDR3 reads TGTGCCAGCAGCAAGACTAGCGGGGGGGCGGGCTCGGAGCAGTTCTTC. Encoded protein: CASSKTSGGAGSEQFF. The whole variable domain, filled in from reference TRBV9 and TRBJ2-1, reads DSGVTQTPKHLITATGQRVTLRCSPRSGDLSVYWYQQSLDQGLQFLIQYYNGEERAKGNILERFSAQQFPDLHSELNLSSLELGDSALYFCASSKTSGGAGSEQFFGPGTRLTVL.

As to this clone: Additional DNA sequences in this sample encode the identical CDR3. V gene TRBV29-1 combines with J gene TRBJ1-1, with a tentative D call TRBD1 (6 bases). CDR3 length equals 13 residues. Germline V gives CDR1 SQVTM, CDR2 ANQGSEA. The germline V and J ends were trimmed by 2 bases and 3 bases, with 10 bases remaining between them. The CDR3 loop reads CSVESDRYTEAFF. In nucleotides, the CDR3 is TGCAGCGTTGAATCTGACAGGTACACTGAAGCTTTCTTT.

CDR3 nucleotide sequence: TGTGCCAGCAGCATACAACAGGGGGTTGGTACTGAAGCTTTCTTT. Residues: CASSIQQGVGTEAFF. The chain recombines TRBV7-9 with TRBJ1-1, with TRBD1 matching over 8 bases. CDR3 size: 15 residues. Germline V gene lookup returns CDR1 SEHNR and CDR2 FQNEAQ (reference sequence). The ends lost 5 bases at V and 5 bases at J; junction bases unmatched: 10.

The CDR3 nucleotides are TGTGCCTGGAGTAGCGGGGCCGGCTCCTACGAGCAGTACTTC. As protein: CAWSSGAGSYEQYF. V is TRBV30 and J is TRBJ2-7, with 7 bases matching TRBD2. CDR1 is GTSNPN and CDR2 is SVGIG in the germline V gene (reference sequence). The CDR3 covers 14 residues. J lost 0 bases, V lost 2 bases, and 4 bases had no gene match.

The chain employs TRBV6-5 and TRBJ1-1; 7 bases line up with TRBD1. The CDR3 loop spans 13 amino acids. CDR1 is MNHEY and CDR2 is SVGAGI in the germline V gene. Germline trimming cut 5 bases from V and 5 bases from J; bases unmatched to any gene: 5. CDR3 DNA sequence: TGTGCCAGCAGTCTACAGGGGCGGACTGAAGCTTTCTTT. Its protein is CASSLQGRTEAFF.

V gene TRBV6-1 combines with J gene TRBJ1-1, with 10 bases that match TRBD1. The V segment lost 6 bases and the J segment 0 bases; nucleotides outside the gene matches: 4. Germline CDR1 and CDR2: MNHNS and SASEGT. This CDR3 region has 15 residues. The CDR3 is CASSRTGGVNTEAFF. The CDR3 bases are TGTGCCAGCAGCCGGACAGGGGGGGTGAACACTGAAGCTTTCTTT.